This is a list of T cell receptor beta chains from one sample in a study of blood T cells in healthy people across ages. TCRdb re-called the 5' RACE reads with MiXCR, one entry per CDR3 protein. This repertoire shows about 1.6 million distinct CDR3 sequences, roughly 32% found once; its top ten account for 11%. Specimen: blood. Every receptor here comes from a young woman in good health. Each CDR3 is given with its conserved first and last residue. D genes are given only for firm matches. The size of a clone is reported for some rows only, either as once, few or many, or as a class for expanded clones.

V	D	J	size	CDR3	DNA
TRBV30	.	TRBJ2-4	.	CAWSRGGGGKNIQYF	TGTGCCTGGAGCCGGGGAGGGGGGGGCAAAAACATTCAGTACTTC
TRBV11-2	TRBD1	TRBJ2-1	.	CASSLAPDRAPYNEQFF	TGTGCCAGCAGCTTAGCCCCCGACAGGGCGCCTTACAATGAGCAGTTCTTC
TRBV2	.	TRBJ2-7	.	CASSAGTLQYYEQYF	TGTGCCAGCAGTGCGGGGACTCTCCAATACTACGAGCAGTACTTC
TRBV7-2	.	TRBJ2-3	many	CASSLLLTESYF	TGTGCCAGCAGCTTACTCCTTACAGAGTCGTATTTT
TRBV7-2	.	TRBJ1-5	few	CASSLEGRVEPQHF	TGTGCCAGCAGCTTGGAAGGGCGGGTTGAGCCCCAGCATTTT
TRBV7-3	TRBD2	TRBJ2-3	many	CASSSGLAGDTQYF	TGTGCCAGCAGCTCCGGACTAGCGGGAGATACGCAGTATTTT
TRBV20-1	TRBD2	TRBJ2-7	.	CSARDRSAGYEQYF	TGCAGTGCTAGAGATAGGTCAGCGGGGTACGAGCAGTACTTC
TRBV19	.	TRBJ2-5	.	CASRGRGHGTETQYF	TGTGCCAGTAGAGGGAGAGGACACGGAACGGAGACCCAGTACTTC
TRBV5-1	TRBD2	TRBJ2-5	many	CASSLLAGQETQYF	TGCGCCAGCAGCTTACTAGCGGGGCAAGAGACCCAGTACTTC
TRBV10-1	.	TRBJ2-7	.	CASLLDSTSPYEQYF	TGCGCCAGCCTTCTGGACTCTACTTCACCTTACGAGCAGTACTTC
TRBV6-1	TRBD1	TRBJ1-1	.	CASSEVRQGKAAFF	TGTGCCAGCAGTGAAGTAAGACAGGGAAAGGCAGCTTTCTTT
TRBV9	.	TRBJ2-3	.	CASSALSQTDTQYF	TGTGCCAGCAGCGCCCTATCACAAACAGATACGCAGTATTTT
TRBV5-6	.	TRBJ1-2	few	CASSLSETGYGYTF	TGTGCCAGCAGCTTGAGCGAGACGGGCTATGGCTACACCTTC
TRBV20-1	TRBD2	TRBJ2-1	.	CSARGLAGVSEQFF	TGCAGTGCTAGGGGACTAGCGGGGGTTAGTGAGCAGTTCTTC
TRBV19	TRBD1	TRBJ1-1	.	CASYRQGMNAEAFF	TGTGCCAGCTACCGACAGGGGATGAACGCTGAAGCTTTCTTT
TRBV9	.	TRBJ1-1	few	CASSVGGITEAFF	TGTGCCAGCAGCGTAGGAGGTATTACTGAAGCTTTCTTT
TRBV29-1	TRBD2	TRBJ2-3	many	CSVERGLAGLTDTQYF	TGCAGCGTTGAAAGGGGGCTAGCGGGGCTCACAGATACGCAGTATTTT
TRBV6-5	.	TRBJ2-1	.	CASRLDGSSYNEQFF	TGTGCCAGCAGATTGGACGGGAGCTCCTACAATGAGCAGTTCTTC
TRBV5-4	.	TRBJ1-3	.	CASSPGPGSGNTIYF	TGTGCCAGCAGCCCAGGCCCAGGCTCTGGAAACACCATATATTTT
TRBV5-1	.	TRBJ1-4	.	CASSLANQGEKLFF	TGCGCCAGCAGCTTGGCTAATCAGGGGGAAAAACTGTTTTTT
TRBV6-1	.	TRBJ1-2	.	CASSDFGRTGGYTF	TGTGCCAGCAGCGACTTCGGGAGGACGGGAGGCTACACCTTC